The next 10 T cell receptor beta chains were all read from a single sample in a study of blood T cell repertoires in COVID-19. Sequencing was performed with immunoSEQ multiplex PCR; in TCRdb, only in-frame clones are kept and a portion is missing. The sample shows 150,000 to 200,000 clones, over 75% of them seen only once. Sequenced sample: peripheral blood. Receptors originate from a man in his 70s who had recovered from COVID-19.

The chain carries TRBV7-8 and TRBJ2-7; a possible D gene is TRBD1 (5 bases). CDR1 and CDR2 from the germline V gene are SGHVS and FQNEAQ. The CDR3 is 15 residues long. Trimming took off 6 bases at V and 6 bases at J, with 21 bases between the two ends. The CDR3 coding sequence is TGTGCCAGCAGAAAAGGGGTAGGGGATCCCAGCGAGCAGTACTTC. Translation: CASRKGVGDPSEQYF.

This chain links TRBV5-5 with TRBJ2-5; the match to TRBD2 covers 7 bases. The CDR3 is 15 residues long. V lost 1 base, J lost 2 bases, and 5 bases stayed unmatched. Per germline, CDR1 SGHKS and CDR2 YYEKEE (reference sequence). CDR3 sequence (DNA): TGTGCCAGCAGCTTGTTGGCTAGCGGACAAGAGACCCAGTACTTC. Protein sequence: CASSLLASGQETQYF.

The rearrangement joins TRBV6-4 to TRBJ2-2; a weak D match, TRBD1 (5 bases). The CDR3 covers 14 residues. V was trimmed by 6 bases and J by 2 bases, leaving 10 bases between them. Per the germline V gene, CDR1 is MRHNA and CDR2 is SNTAGT. The CDR3 spells CASSSQDNTGELFF. Written as DNA, the CDR3 is TGTGCCAGCAGCTCACAGGATAACACCGGGGAGCTGTTTTTT.

In this sample, this clone turned up a few times. V is TRBV5-1 and J is TRBJ1-1; 7 bases are a match to TRBD1. The CDR3 length is 14 residues. Trimming removed 7 bases from V and 0 bases from J; junction bases left unmatched: 6. Germline V gene sequence: CDR1 SGHRS, CDR2 YFSETQ. The CDR3 DNA follows: TGCGCCAGCGGCGCGGGACAGCTGAACACTGAAGCTTTCTTT. Residues: CASGAGQLNTEAFF.

The rearrangement joins TRBV18 to TRBJ1-4; unclear D gene. This CDR3 contains 15 residues. Germline lookup yields CDR1 KGHSH and CDR2 LQKENI. Trimming took off 0 bases at V and 3 bases at J, with 8 bases between the two ends. For the CDR3, the DNA is TGTGCCAGCTCACCACCGGGCATCTCTAATGAAAAACTGTTTTTT. Encoded protein: CASSPPGISNEKLFF.

The V and J genes are TRBV28 and TRBJ1-5; 8 positions agree with TRBD1. Germline loops: CDR1 MDHEN, CDR2 SYDVKM. This CDR3 comprises 15 residues. With 6 bases clipped from V and 6 bases from J, the junction kept 10 bases outside the gene matches. CDR3: CASSQGQGLGQPQHF. CDR3 sequence (DNA): TGTGCCAGCAGCCAAGGACAGGGCTTGGGTCAGCCCCAGCATTTT.

The chain joins TRBV2 to TRBJ1-5, with a weak D call TRBD1 (5 bases). Germline V CDR1 and CDR2: SNHLY, FYNNEI. The CDR3 loop spans 14 amino acids. The V and J ends lost 3 bases and 2 bases respectively, with 8 bases between them. CDR3 DNA sequence: TGTGCCAGCAGTGAGTCAGGGCGCAATCAGCCCCAGCATTTT. Its translation: CASSESGRNQPQHF.

The V call is TRBV11-3, the J call TRBJ2-3; 7 bases are a match to TRBD1. Trimming removed 4 bases from V and 0 bases from J; junction bases left unmatched: 4. CDR3 length: 15 amino acids. The V gene's germline CDR1 is SGHNT and CDR2 YENEEA. CDR3 sequence (DNA): TGTGCCAGCAGCTCAGGGACAGCTAGCACAGATACGCAGTATTTT. Its translation: CASSSGTASTDTQYF.

The J gene is TRBJ2-1, the V gene TRBV5-6; 13 bases are shared with TRBD2. CDR1 and CDR2 (germline): SGHDT, YYEEEE. V lost 3 bases and J lost 9; bases outside the gene matches: 6. The CDR3 sequence is 15 residues long. CDR3 DNA: TGTGCCAGCAGCTCCGGGGGACTAGCGGGAATTGAGCAGTTCTTC. Its translation is CASSSGGLAGIEQFF.

Comment on this clone: The same CDR3 also results from other DNA sequences found in this sample. The gene calls are TRBV4-1 and TRBJ1-4; 7 nucleotides line up with TRBD1. V was pared by 4 bases and J by 0 bases, with 2 bases of the junction left unmatched. Germline V gene lookup returns CDR1 MGHRA and CDR2 YSYEKL. CDR3 size: 15 residues. CDR3 DNA: TGCGCCAGCAGCCCCCAGGGGGCAACTAATGAAAAACTGTTTTTT. It codes for CASSPQGATNEKLFF.